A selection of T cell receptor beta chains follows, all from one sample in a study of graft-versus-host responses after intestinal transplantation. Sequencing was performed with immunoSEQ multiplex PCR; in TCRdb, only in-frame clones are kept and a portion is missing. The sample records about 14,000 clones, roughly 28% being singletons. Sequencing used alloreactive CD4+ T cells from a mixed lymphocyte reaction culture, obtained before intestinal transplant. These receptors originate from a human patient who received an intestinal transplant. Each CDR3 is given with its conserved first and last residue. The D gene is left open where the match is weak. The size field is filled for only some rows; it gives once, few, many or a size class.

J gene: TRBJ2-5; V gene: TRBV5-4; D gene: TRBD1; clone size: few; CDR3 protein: CASSLVDRGAETQYF; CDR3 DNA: TGTGCCAGCAGCTTGGTCGACAGGGGAGCAGAGACCCAGTACTTC
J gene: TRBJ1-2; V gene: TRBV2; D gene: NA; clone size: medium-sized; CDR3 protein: CASTGPVFGYTF; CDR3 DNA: TGTGCCAGCACCGGACCAGTCTTTGGCTACACCTTC
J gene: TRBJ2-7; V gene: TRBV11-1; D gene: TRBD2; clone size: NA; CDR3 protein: CASSLGLAPSYEQYF; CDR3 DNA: TGTGCCAGCAGCTTAGGACTAGCGCCCTCCTACGAGCAGTACTTC
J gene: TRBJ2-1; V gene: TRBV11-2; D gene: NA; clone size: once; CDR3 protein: CASSLVLAGEQFF; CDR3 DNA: TGTGCCAGCAGCTTAGTGCTAGCCGGAGAGCAGTTCTTC
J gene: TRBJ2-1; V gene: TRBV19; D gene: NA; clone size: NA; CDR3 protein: CASSILLGGTTYNEQFF; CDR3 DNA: TGTGCCAGTAGTATCCTCTTAGGGGGGACCACCTACAATGAGCAGTTCTTC
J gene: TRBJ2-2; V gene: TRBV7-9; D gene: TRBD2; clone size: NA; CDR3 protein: CASSSHGTSGRLDTGELFF; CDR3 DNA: TGTGCCAGCAGCTCCCACGGGACTAGCGGGAGGTTGGACACCGGGGAGCTGTTTTTT
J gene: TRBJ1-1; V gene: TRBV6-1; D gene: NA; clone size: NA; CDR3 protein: CASSRQNTEAFF; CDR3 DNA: TGTGCCAGCAGTAGACAGAACACTGAAGCTTTCTTT
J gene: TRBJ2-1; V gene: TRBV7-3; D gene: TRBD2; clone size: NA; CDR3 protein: CASSLFHSRTSKYNEQFF; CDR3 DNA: TGTGCCAGCAGCTTATTTCATTCACGGACTAGCAAGTACAATGAGCAGTTCTTC
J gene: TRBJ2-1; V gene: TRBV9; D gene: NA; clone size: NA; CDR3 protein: CASSVGDYEQFF; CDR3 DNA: TGTGCCAGCAGCGTAGGGGACTATGAGCAGTTCTTC
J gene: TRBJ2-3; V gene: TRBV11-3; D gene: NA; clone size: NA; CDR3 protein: CASSLTGFPTDTQYF; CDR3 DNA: TGTGCCAGCAGCTTAACGGGTTTCCCCACAGATACGCAGTATTTT
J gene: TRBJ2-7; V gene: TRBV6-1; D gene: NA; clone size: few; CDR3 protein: CASSEGTGRPYEQYF; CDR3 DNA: TGTGCCAGCAGTGAAGGTACAGGGCGCCCCTACGAGCAGTACTTC
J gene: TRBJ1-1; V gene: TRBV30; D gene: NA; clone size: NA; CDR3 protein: CAWSASRWGEAFF; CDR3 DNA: TGTGCCTGGAGCGCAAGCCGGTGGGGTGAAGCTTTCTTT
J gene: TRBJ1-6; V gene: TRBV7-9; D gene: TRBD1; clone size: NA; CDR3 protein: CASSLVVGQGVLPLHF; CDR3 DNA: TGTGCCAGCAGCTTAGTCGTCGGGCAGGGGGTTCTACCCCTCCACTTT
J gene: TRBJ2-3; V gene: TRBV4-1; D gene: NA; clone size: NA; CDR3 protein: CASSQGRGPSTDTQYF; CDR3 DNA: TGCGCCAGCAGCCAAGGGCGTGGACCAAGCACAGATACGCAGTATTTT